This is a list of T cell receptor beta chains from one sample in a study of cytomegalovirus exposure and HLA in healthy donors. Profiled with immunoSEQ multiplex PCR; TCRdb holds only in-frame clones, not every one. The sample gives roughly 120,000 clones, around 94% of which show up once; less than 1.5% is in the top ten. Material: PBMCs. The receptors were sampled from a woman under 30 in good health and CMV-seronegative. The CDR3 runs from the conserved cysteine through the conserved F or W. Fields, in order: clone size, V gene, J gene, D gene, CDR3 DNA, CDR3 protein. A D gene is named only where the DNA matches it firmly. The size entry is marked missing in some rows and otherwise reads once, few, many or a size class.

size: .; V: TRBV29-1; J: TRBJ2-7; D: .; DNA: TGCAGCGTGGACCTGGGGCAGGGGGGTTACGAGCAGTACTTC; CDR3: CSVDLGQGGYEQYF
size: .; V: TRBV13; J: TRBJ2-7; D: TRBD2; DNA: TGTGCCAGCAGCGCTAGCGGGATCCCCTACGAGCAGTACTTC; CDR3: CASSASGIPYEQYF
size: .; V: TRBV4-1; J: TRBJ1-6; D: .; DNA: TGCGCCAGCAGCCAAGAAGCCCGAGGTCCGATGCATTCACCCCTCCACTTT; CDR3: CASSQEARGPMHSPLHF
size: .; V: TRBV6-5; J: TRBJ2-6; D: .; DNA: TGTGCCAGCGGGCCCCCCGGTACTGGGGCCAACGTCCTGACTTTC; CDR3: CASGPPGTGANVLTF
size: few; V: TRBV11-2; J: TRBJ2-2; D: .; DNA: TGTGCCAGCAGCTTCGGACAGCCCGGGGAGCTGTTTTTT; CDR3: CASSFGQPGELFF
size: .; V: TRBV28; J: TRBJ1-4; D: .; DNA: TGTGCCAGCAGGCCGGTGACAGGTGTCACTAATGAAAAACTGTTTTTT; CDR3: CASRPVTGVTNEKLFF
size: once; V: TRBV5-6; J: TRBJ1-1; D: .; DNA: TGTGCCAGCAGCTTTTCAACAGGTATGTCTGAAGCTTTCTTT; CDR3: CASSFSTGMSEAFF
size: .; V: TRBV7-9; J: TRBJ2-2; D: .; DNA: TGTGCCAGCAGCCTCGCGGGGACCGGGGAGCTGTTTTTT; CDR3: CASSLAGTGELFF
size: .; V: TRBV11-3; J: TRBJ2-3; D: TRBD1; DNA: TGTGCCAGCAGCTTTACCGGGACAGGGAAGGTCACAGATACGCAGTATTTT; CDR3: CASSFTGTGKVTDTQYF
size: .; V: TRBV6-5; J: TRBJ2-1; D: .; DNA: TGTGCCAGCAGTTACGACAAAGGTGAGCAGTTCTTC; CDR3: CASSYDKGEQFF
size: .; V: TRBV9; J: TRBJ2-1; D: TRBD1; DNA: TGTGCCAGCAGCGTAGCCCTAGGTACAGGGGAATCCTACAATGAGCAGTTCTTC; CDR3: CASSVALGTGESYNEQFF
size: .; V: TRBV2; J: TRBJ1-5; D: TRBD1; DNA: TGTGCCAGCAGCTTGGGACAGATCAATCAGCCCCAGCATTTT; CDR3: CASSLGQINQPQHF
size: .; V: TRBV6-5; J: TRBJ1-1; D: .; DNA: TGTGCCAGCAGGCCCGGGACACTGAACACTGAAGCTTTCTTT; CDR3: CASRPGTLNTEAFF
size: .; V: TRBV29-1; J: TRBJ2-7; D: .; DNA: TGCAGCGCCTCGACAGACTACGAGCAGTACTTC; CDR3: CSASTDYEQYF
size: .; V: TRBV29-1; J: TRBJ2-5; D: .; DNA: TGCAGCGTCGCTGGACAGTTAAAAGAGACCCAGTACTTC; CDR3: CSVAGQLKETQYF
size: once; V: TRBV7-2; J: TRBJ2-1; D: .; DNA: TGTGCCAGCAGCCACCAAACAGGAAACAATGAGCAGTTCTTC; CDR3: CASSHQTGNNEQFF
size: .; V: TRBV18; J: TRBJ1-5; D: TRBD1; DNA: TGTGCCAGCTCACCAGGGACAGGGGCCAGCAATCAGCCCCAGCATTTT; CDR3: CASSPGTGASNQPQHF
size: once; V: TRBV5-4; J: TRBJ1-1; D: .; DNA: TGTGCCAGCAGCCAGGTTCCCACTGAAGCTTTCTTT; CDR3: CASSQVPTEAFF
size: .; V: TRBV7-6; J: TRBJ2-1; D: .; DNA: TGTGCCAGCAGCTTAGCGCGCTACGACAATGAGCAGTTCTTC; CDR3: CASSLARYDNEQFF
size: .; V: TRBV5-1; J: TRBJ2-5; D: TRBD2; DNA: TGCGCCAGCAGCACCCGGGGGGTAGCGGTTTCACAAGAGACCCAGTACTTC; CDR3: CASSTRGVAVSQETQYF
size: .; V: TRBV6-6; J: TRBJ1-2; D: TRBD1; DNA: TGTGCCAGCAGTGGAGGTGGGGACAGGGCGTCCTTC; CDR3: CASSGGGDRASF
size: .; V: TRBV7-9; J: TRBJ2-7; D: TRBD2; DNA: TGTGCCAGCGGTAGACTAGCGGGAGGGCAGGTCGAGCAGTACTTC; CDR3: CASGRLAGGQVEQYF
size: once; V: TRBV7-2; J: TRBJ1-5; D: TRBD1; DNA: TGTGCCAGCAGCTTAGTAGGAGGGACAGGGGTCCAGCAGCCCCAGCATTTT; CDR3: CASSLVGGTGVQQPQHF
size: .; V: TRBV6-1; J: TRBJ2-1; D: TRBD1; DNA: TGTGCCAGCAGTGACCGCCCGGGACAGGGGGGCGAGAGGAATGAGCAGTTCTTC; CDR3: CASSDRPGQGGERNEQFF
size: .; V: TRBV6-1; J: TRBJ1-3; D: .; DNA: TGTGCCAGCCGACAGAGTGGGGCCCTAGGAAACACCATATATTTT; CDR3: CASRQSGALGNTIYF
size: .; V: TRBV4-1; J: TRBJ1-3; D: TRBD1; DNA: TGCGCCAGCAGCCAACTACCGGGACAGGGATATGGAAACACCATATATTTT; CDR3: CASSQLPGQGYGNTIYF
size: .; V: TRBV30; J: TRBJ1-6; D: .; DNA: TGTGCCTGGAGTGTCCAAACAGGGCAGTCACCCCTCCACTTT; CDR3: CAWSVQTGQSPLHF
size: .; V: TRBV5-1; J: TRBJ2-7; D: TRBD2; DNA: TGCGCCAGCAGGACATCGGAGGGCAGTGGGGGGGAGGAGTACTTC; CDR3: CASRTSEGSGGEEYF